The T cell receptor beta chain under discussion was sequenced for a study of T-cell reconstitution after alpha-beta-depleted transplantation in children. The sample holds a few counts of this clonotype. No antigen is known for it. V dropped 6 bases and J dropped 9 bases, with 15 bases sitting between them. The CDR3 totals 12 residues. The V gene's germline CDR1 is MGHDK and CDR2 SYGVNS. Regarding the study as a whole: Reported findings indicate that, about two months after transplant, alpha-beta T cells came from several hundred expanded clones, which were derived from non-depleted graft cells. For some patients, TCRbeta diversity was high at day 60 because of recipient T cells and thymic progenitors that survived. Newly produced T cells mostly accounted for T-cell counts and diversity one year post-transplant.

Unique molecular identifiers were used to barcode this TCRbeta library. TCRdb independently ran MiXCR on the PCR reads; one entry per CDR3 protein. The table includes around 130,000 distinct CDR3 sequences, 8.5% to 10% detected once. The sample was PBMCs, mostly from graft donor cells, taken 180 days after TCRalphabeta/CD19-depleted stem cell transplant. The V call is TRBV25-1, the J call TRBJ2-7; a possible D gene is TRBD1 (6 bases). This clonotype was sampled from a girl in the first two years of life who had a stem cell transplant for combined immunodeficiency, so the T cells may come from the graft donor. Here the CDR3 reads CASRNGGGGQYF. CDR3 DNA: TGTGCCAGCAGAAACGGTGGGGGCGGGCAGTACTTC.